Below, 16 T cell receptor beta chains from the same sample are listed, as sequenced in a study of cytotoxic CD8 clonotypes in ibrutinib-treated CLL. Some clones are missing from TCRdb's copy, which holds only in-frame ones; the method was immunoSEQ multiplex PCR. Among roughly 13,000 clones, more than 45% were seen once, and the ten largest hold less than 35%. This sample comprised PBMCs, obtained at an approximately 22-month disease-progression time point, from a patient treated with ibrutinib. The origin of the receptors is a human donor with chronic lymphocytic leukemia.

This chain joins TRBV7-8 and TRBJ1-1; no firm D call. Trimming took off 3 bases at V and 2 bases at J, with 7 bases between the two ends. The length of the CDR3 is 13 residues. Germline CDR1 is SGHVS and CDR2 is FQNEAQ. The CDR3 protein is CASSLNSNTEAFF. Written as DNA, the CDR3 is TGTGCCAGCAGCTTGAACAGTAACACTGAAGCTTTCTTT.

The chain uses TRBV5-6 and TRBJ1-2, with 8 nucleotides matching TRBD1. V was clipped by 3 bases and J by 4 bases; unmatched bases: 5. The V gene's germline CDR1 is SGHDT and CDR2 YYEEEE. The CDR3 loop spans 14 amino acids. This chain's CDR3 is CASSYRDRPYGYTF. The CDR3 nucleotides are TGTGCCAGCAGCTACCGGGACAGGCCCTATGGCTACACCTTC.

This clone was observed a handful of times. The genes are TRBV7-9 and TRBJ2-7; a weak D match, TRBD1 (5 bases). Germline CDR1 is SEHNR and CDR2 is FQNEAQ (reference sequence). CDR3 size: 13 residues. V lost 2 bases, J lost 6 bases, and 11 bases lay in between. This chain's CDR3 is CASSLSGFFEQYF. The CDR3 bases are TGTGCCAGCAGCTTATCAGGGTTTTTCGAGCAGTACTTC.

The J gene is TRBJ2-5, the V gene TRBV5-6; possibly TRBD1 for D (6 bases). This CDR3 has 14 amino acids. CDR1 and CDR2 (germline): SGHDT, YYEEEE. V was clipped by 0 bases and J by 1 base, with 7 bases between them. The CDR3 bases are TGTGCCAGCAGCTTGGGGGACATCCAAGAGACCCAGTACTTC. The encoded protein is CASSLGDIQETQYF.

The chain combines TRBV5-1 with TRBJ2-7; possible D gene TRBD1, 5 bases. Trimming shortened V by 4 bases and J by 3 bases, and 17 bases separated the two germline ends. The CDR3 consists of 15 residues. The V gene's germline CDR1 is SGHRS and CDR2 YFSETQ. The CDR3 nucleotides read TGCGCCAGCAGCCGAGACGGACACGTAGTCTACGAGCAGTACTTC. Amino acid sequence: CASSRDGHVVYEQYF.

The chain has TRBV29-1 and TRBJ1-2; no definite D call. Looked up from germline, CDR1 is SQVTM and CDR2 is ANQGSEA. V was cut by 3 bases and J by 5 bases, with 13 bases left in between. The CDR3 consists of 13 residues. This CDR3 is CSVDVRAPYGYTF. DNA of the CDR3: TGCAGCGTTGATGTGCGGGCCCCGTATGGCTACACCTTC.

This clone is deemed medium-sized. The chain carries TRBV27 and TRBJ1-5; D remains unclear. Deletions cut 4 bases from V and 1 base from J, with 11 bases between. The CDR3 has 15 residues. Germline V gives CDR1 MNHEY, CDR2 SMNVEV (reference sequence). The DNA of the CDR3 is TGTGCCAGCAGTTCCGCAGGACTCAGCAATCAGCCCCAGCATTTT. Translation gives CASSSAGLSNQPQHF.

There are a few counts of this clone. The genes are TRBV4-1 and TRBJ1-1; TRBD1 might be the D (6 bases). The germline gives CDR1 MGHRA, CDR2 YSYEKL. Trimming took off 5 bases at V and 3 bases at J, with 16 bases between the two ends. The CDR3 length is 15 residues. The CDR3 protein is CASSEVQGGYTEAFF. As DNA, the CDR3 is TGCGCCAGCAGCGAAGTACAGGGAGGGTACACTGAAGCTTTCTTT.

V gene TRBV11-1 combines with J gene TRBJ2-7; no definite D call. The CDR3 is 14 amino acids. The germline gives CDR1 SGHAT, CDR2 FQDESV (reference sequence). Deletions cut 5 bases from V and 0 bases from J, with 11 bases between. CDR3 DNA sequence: TGTGCCAGCAGCCAAGGTAGAAGCTCCTACGAGCAGTACTTC. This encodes CASSQGRSSYEQYF.

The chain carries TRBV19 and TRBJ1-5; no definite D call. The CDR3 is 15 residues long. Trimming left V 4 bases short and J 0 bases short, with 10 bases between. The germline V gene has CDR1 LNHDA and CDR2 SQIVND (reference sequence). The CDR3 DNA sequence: TGTGCCAGTAGTAGTCAGGCATATAGCAATCAGCCCCAGCATTTT. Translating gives CASSSQAYSNQPQHF.

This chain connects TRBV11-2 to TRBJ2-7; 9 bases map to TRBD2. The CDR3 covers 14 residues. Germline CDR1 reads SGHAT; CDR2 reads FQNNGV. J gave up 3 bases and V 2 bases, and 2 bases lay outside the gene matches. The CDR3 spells CASSLWTSDYEQYF. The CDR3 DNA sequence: TGTGCCAGCAGCTTATGGACTAGCGACTACGAGCAGTACTTC.

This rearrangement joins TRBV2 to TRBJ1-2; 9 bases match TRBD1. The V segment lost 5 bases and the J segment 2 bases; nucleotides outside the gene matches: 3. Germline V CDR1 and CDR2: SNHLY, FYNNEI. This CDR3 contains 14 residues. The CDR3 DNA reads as TGTGCCAGCAGTCCCGGACAGGGGAACTATGGCTACACCTTC. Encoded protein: CASSPGQGNYGYTF.

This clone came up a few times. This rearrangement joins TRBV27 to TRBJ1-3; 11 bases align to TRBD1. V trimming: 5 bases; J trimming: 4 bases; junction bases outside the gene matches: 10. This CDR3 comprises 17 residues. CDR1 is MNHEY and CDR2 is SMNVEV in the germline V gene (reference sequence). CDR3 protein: CASSTRTGGLSGNTIYF. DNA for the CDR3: TGTGCCAGCAGTACGCGGACAGGGGGCTTGTCGGGAAACACCATATATTTT.

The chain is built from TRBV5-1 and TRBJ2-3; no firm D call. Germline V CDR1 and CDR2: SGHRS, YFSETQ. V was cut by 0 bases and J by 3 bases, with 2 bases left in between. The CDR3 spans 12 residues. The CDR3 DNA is TGCGCCAGCAGCTTGGAGACAGATACGCAGTATTTT. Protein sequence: CASSLETDTQYF.

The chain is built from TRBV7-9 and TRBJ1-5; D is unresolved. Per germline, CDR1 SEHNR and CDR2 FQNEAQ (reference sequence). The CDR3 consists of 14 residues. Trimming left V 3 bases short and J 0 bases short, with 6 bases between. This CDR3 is CASSFLYSNQPQHF. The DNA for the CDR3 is TGTGCCAGCAGCTTCCTCTATAGCAATCAGCCCCAGCATTTT.

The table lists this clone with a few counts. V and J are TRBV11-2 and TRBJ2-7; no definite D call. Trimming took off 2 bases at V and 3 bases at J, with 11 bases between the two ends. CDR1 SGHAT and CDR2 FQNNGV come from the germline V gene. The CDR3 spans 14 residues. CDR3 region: CASSLFWGNYEQYF. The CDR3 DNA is TGTGCCAGCAGCTTATTCTGGGGAAACTACGAGCAGTACTTC.